This TCR beta chain was obtained from a study of shared clonotypes between healthy human individuals. Both subsets, CD45RA+ naive and CD45RA-negative memory, were split from the CD4+ cells. The repertoire was sequenced with immunoSEQ multiplex PCR; TCRdb's copy has only in-frame clones and lacks some. The profile shows approximately 2.5 million clones, 85% to 95% of them singletons. This clone was picked up a small number of times. Its antigen is currently unknown. The CDR3 loop spans 12 amino acids. Trimming pared 7 bases from V and 1 base from J, leaving 7 bases between. Germline values: CDR1 ENHRY, CDR2 SYGVKD. Study results and caveats: Generally, naive subsets came out with larger estimated richness than memory subsets. Donor clonotype sharing was expected to depend on sequencing depth.

Sequences were obtained from naive CD4+ T cells sorted from blood. Indicated subset: CD45RA+ positively selected. The receptor was derived from a young man in good health. V is TRBV10-3 and J is TRBJ1-1, with D unresolved. The CDR3 nucleotides are TGTGCCATCAAACCAGAGAACACTGAAGCTTTCTTT. Protein sequence: CAIKPENTEAFF.